What follows are 7 T cell receptor beta chains derived from one specimen sequenced in a study of blood T cell repertoires in COVID-19 (dated by TCRdb to about 2020). Library preparation employed the immunoSEQ multiplex PCR assay. The immuneACCESS repertoire file appears here via TCRdb, limited to in-frame rearrangements. These files lack a portion of the clones; in checked studies, under half of the deficit traces to unresolved V genes, and the cause of the others is not known. In all, the sample holds roughly 400,000 clones, and roughly 90% of those were seen once. The ten largest clones add up to approximately 1.5% of the sample. Sequencing was carried out using PBMCs or T cells enriched from blood (not recorded which). The receptor source for this set is a woman under 30 who had been exposed to COVID-19.

The V and J genes are TRBV19 and TRBJ2-7; 11 bases align to TRBD1. Germline lookup yields CDR1 LNHDA and CDR2 SQIVND (reference sequence). CDR3 length equals 15 residues. V was clipped by 7 bases and J by 2 bases; unmatched bases: 7. This chain's CDR3 is CASKASGQGAYEQYF. The CDR3 DNA is TGTGCCAGTAAAGCCTCGGGACAGGGGGCCTACGAGCAGTACTTC.

CDR3 loop: CASSQIAPSHEQYF. The CDR3, as DNA: TGTGCCAGCAGTCAGATAGCCCCTTCCCACGAGCAGTACTTC. This rearrangement joins TRBV28 to TRBJ2-7; no reliable D call. The CDR3 runs to 14 residues. CDR1 is MDHEN, CDR2 SYDVKM, per germline. V lost 5 bases and J 5 bases, leaving 16 bases between the germline ends. The full variable domain, rest sourced from reference TRBV28 and TRBJ2-7, is DVKVTQSSRYLVKRTGEKVFLECVQDMDHENMFWYRQDPGLGLRLIYFSYDVKMKEKGDIPEGYSVSREKKERFSLILESASTNQTSMYLCASSQIAPSHEQYFGPGTRLTVT.

V usage is TRBV12-3 or TRBV12-4 and J usage is TRBJ1-6; D perhaps matches TRBD1 (6 bases). V lost 6 bases and J lost 10, with 13 bases in between. This CDR3 spans 13 amino acids. The CDR3 region has the DNA TGTGCCAGCAGCCCCAGACAGGACTCACCCCTCCACTTT. Its translation is CASSPRQDSPLHF.

The chain has TRBV21-1 and TRBJ1-1; TRBD1, the table's D call, was not compared with the DNA. TRBV21-1 is labeled a pseudogene. The CDR3 is 17 amino acids. The CDR3 loop is CASSKHRVDPGRTEAFF. Written as DNA, the CDR3 is TGTGCCAGCAGCAAGCACAGGGTCGATCCCGGGCGGACTGAAGCTTTCTTT.

The chain joins TRBV19 to TRBJ1-1; 7 bases are shared with TRBD1. The junction had 5 bases not matched to a gene; V was cut back by 3 bases and J by 1 base. This CDR3 region has 15 residues. In germline, CDR1 is LNHDA, CDR2 SQIVND (reference sequence). CDR3 loop: CASSIYGTANTEAFF. CDR3 in DNA: TGTGCCAGTAGTATTTACGGGACAGCGAACACTGAAGCTTTCTTT. Using reference TRBV19 and TRBJ1-1 for the parts outside the CDR3, the full variable domain is DGGITQSPKYLFRKEGQNVTLSCEQNLNHDAMYWYRQDPGQGLRLIYYSQIVNDFQKGDIAEGYSVSREKKESFPLTVTSAQKNPTAFYLCASSIYGTANTEAFFGQGTRLTVV.

This chain links TRBV10-3 with TRBJ2-7, with a tentative D call TRBD1 (6 bases). The CDR3 length is 19 residues. From germline, CDR1 is ENHRY and CDR2 SYGVKD. Between the trimmed V and J ends, which lost 0 bases and 5 bases, there was a span of 26 bases. The CDR3 DNA reads as TGTGCCATCAGTGAGTCGTTTCTCCTTGGACGTGGGGGCGCCGACGAGCAGTACTTC. This encodes CAISESFLLGRGGADEQYF.

CDR3 protein: CASSFGGAVRWLNHQPQHF. Here the CDR3 DNA reads TGTGCCAGCAGTTTCGGCGGGGCTGTGAGATGGCTGAACCATCAGCCCCAGCATTTT. The V gene is TRBV28, the J gene TRBJ1-5; possible D gene TRBD1, 5 bases. This CDR3 spans 19 amino acids. Trimming took off 3 bases at V and 5 bases at J, with 26 bases between the two ends. The germline gives CDR1 MDHEN, CDR2 SYDVKM.